This is a list of T cell receptor beta chains from one sample in a study of T cells after yellow fever vaccination. TCRdb re-derived calls from the 5' RACE reads in MiXCR, one entry per CDR3 protein. The profile shows some 320,000 distinct CDR3 sequences, 3.5% to 4.5% of them singletons. This material consisted of PBMCs, taken 15 days after the yellow fever booster vaccination. The receptors come from a young man who received the YFV17D yellow fever vaccine. CDR3s include the opening cysteine and the closing phenylalanine or tryptophan. A D gene is named only where the DNA matches it firmly.

D	J	V	length	CDR3
-	TRBJ2-5	TRBV4-1	14	CASSHGTPQETQYF
-	TRBJ2-5	TRBV10-3	12	CAISDRVQTQYF
-	TRBJ1-5	TRBV28	15	CASSFFGRSNQPQHF
TRBD2	TRBJ2-5	TRBV15	16	CATSRPWAGGQETQYF
-	TRBJ1-1	TRBV7-9	14	CASSSKQEFTEAFF
-	TRBJ2-1	TRBV7-9	16	CASSFQGPPAYNEQFF
-	TRBJ2-6	TRBV4-3	15	CASSQESSGANVLTF
TRBD1	TRBJ2-5	TRBV6-1	15	CASSDKPGQGETQYF
-	TRBJ2-3	TRBV5-5	14	CASSPGANTDTQYF
TRBD1	TRBJ2-2	TRBV6-5	15	CASSYYPQGAGELFF
-	TRBJ1-1	TRBV6-4	18	CASSDSGATVTENTEAFF